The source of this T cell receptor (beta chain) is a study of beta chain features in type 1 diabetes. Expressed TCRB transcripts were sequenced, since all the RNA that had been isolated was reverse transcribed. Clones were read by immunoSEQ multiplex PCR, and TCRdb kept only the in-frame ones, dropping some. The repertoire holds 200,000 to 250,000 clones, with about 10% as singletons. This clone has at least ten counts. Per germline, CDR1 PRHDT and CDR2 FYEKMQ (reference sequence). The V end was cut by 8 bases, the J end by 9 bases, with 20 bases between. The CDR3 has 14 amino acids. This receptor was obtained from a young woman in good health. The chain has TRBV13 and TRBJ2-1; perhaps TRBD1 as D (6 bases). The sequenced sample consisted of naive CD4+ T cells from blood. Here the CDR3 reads CASSEQGSVGEQFF. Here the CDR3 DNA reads TGTGCCAGCTCGGAACAGGGTAGCGTTGGTGAGCAGTTCTTC.